The 12 T cell receptor beta chains below all came from one sample that was sequenced in a study of siplizumab effects on memory and regulatory T cells. This table comes from immunoSEQ multiplex PCR, and its TCRdb copy is limited to in-frame clones, with some not included. Of under 70,000 clones listed, around three quarters are singletons. The sequenced sample consisted of memory CD4+ T cells sorted from blood. The receptors were sampled from a human donor in good health.

The chain joins TRBV19 to TRBJ2-2, with TRBD2 identical over 8 bases. V shed 5 bases, J shed 1 base, and the junction held 6 bases outside the gene matches. The CDR3 extends over 16 amino acids. From germline, CDR1 is LNHDA and CDR2 SQIVND (reference sequence). CDR3 DNA: TGTGCCAGTAGTTTAAGAGCGGGGGTGAACACCGGGGAGCTGTTTTTT. Amino acid sequence: CASSLRAGVNTGELFF. The entire variable domain, with the rest obtained from reference TRBV19 and TRBJ2-2, is as follows: DGGITQSPKYLFRKEGQNVTLSCEQNLNHDAMYWYRQDPGQGLRLIYYSQIVNDFQKGDIAEGYSVSREKKESFPLTVTSAQKNPTAFYLCASSLRAGVNTGELFFGEGSRLTVL.

There are a few counts of this clone. V and J are TRBV7-2 and TRBJ2-7, with D maybe TRBD2 (6 bases). This CDR3 is built from 14 residues. CDR1 and CDR2 (germline): SGHTA, FQGNSA. V lost 1 base to trimming and J lost 4 bases, with 11 bases between them. The CDR3 nucleotides read TGTGCCAGCAGCTTAGGGGTAGCGGTATACGAGCAGTACTTC. It is translated as CASSLGVAVYEQYF.

The genes are TRBV7-2 and TRBJ1-6; D gene unclear. Trimming shortened V by 7 bases and J by 10 bases, and 17 bases separated the two germline ends. The CDR3 runs to 14 residues. Germline V gene sequence: CDR1 SGHTA, CDR2 FQGNSA. Written as DNA, the CDR3 is TGTGCCAGCACCTCCCCACAAAATTACTCACCCCTCCACTTT. Protein product: CASTSPQNYSPLHF.

This sequence joins TRBV7-2 and TRBJ1-1; 8 nucleotides agree with TRBD1. This CDR3 spans 14 amino acids. Germline loops: CDR1 SGHTA, CDR2 FQGNSA. Trimming cost V 8 bases and J 4 bases; bases outside gene matches: 9. CDR3 sequence (DNA): TGTGCCAGCGGTACTACGGGACAGGCCACTGAAGCTTTCTTT. Translating gives CASGTTGQATEAFF. The full variable domain, its missing parts supplied by reference TRBV7-2 and TRBJ1-1, is GAGVSQSPSNKVTEKGKDVELRCDPISGHTALYWYRQSLGQGLEFLIYFQGNSAPDKSGLPSDRFSAERTGGSVSTLTIQRTQQEDSAVYLCASGTTGQATEAFFGQGTRLTVV.

The rearrangement uses TRBV25-1 and TRBJ1-4; 8 bases align to TRBD1. Trimming removed 4 bases from V and 7 bases from J; junction bases left unmatched: 11. The CDR3 extends over 16 amino acids. Germline V gives CDR1 MGHDK, CDR2 SYGVNS. Written as DNA, the CDR3 is TGTGCCAGCAGTGTACCCCAGGGGGCAAGGAGTGAAAAACTGTTTTTT. Its protein product is CASSVPQGARSEKLFF.

The chain couples TRBV11-1 to TRBJ1-1; a possible D gene is TRBD1 (6 bases). Germline CDR1 and CDR2: SGHAT and FQDESV (reference sequence). Trimming took off 4 bases at V and 1 base at J, with 19 bases between the two ends. The CDR3 is 17 amino acids. The DNA for the CDR3 is TGTGCCAGCAGCTCAGTAGGGGGGCGGTGGACGAACACTGAAGCTTTCTTT. Protein: CASSSVGGRWTNTEAFF. Drawing the rest from reference TRBV11-1 and TRBJ1-1, the complete variable domain is EAEVAQSPRYKITEKSQAVAFWCDPISGHATLYWYRQILGQGPELLVQFQDESVVDDSQLPKDRFSAERLKGVDSTLKIQPAELGDSAMYLCASSSVGGRWTNTEAFFGQGTRLTVV.

This clone was seen only a few times. This chain joins TRBV5-1 and TRBJ2-5; 7 nucleotides align to TRBD2. V lost 3 bases and J lost 1; bases outside the gene matches: 3. CDR1 is SGHRS, CDR2 YFSETQ, per germline. The CDR3 has 14 residues. The chain's CDR3 is CASSWEGSQETQYF. The CDR3 DNA sequence: TGCGCCAGCAGCTGGGAGGGGAGCCAAGAGACCCAGTACTTC.

V and J are TRBV29-1 and TRBJ1-2; 8 nucleotides align to TRBD1. This CDR3 is built from 14 residues. After removal of 0 bases from V and 8 bases from J, the junction contained 8 bases not matched to a gene. Germline CDR1 and CDR2: SQVTM and ANQGSEA. In DNA form, the CDR3 reads TGCAGCGTTGAAGACCATACAGGGGGTGGGGGCTACACCTTC. This codes for CSVEDHTGGGGYTF.

The chain is built from TRBV2 and TRBJ1-6; D unresolved. With 3 bases removed from V and 7 bases from J, the gap between germline ends came to 10 bases. This CDR3 spans 14 amino acids. Germline V gene lookup returns CDR1 SNHLY and CDR2 FYNNEI. The CDR3 loop is CASSEWLPNSPLHF. In DNA form, the CDR3 reads TGTGCCAGCAGTGAGTGGCTGCCGAATTCACCCCTCCACTTT.

This sequence joins TRBV2 and TRBJ2-3; TRBD1 might be the D (7 bases). The germline V gene has CDR1 SNHLY and CDR2 FYNNEI. With 9 bases removed from V and 2 bases from J, the gap between germline ends came to 21 bases. CDR3 length equals 16 residues. CDR3 in DNA: TGTGCCAGAGGGGGGACAGAAGTTAGACACACAGATACGCAGTATTTT. This sequence encodes CARGGTEVRHTDTQYF. Full variable domain (rest looked up from reference TRBV2 and TRBJ2-3): EPEVTQTPSHQVTQMGQEVILRCVPISNHLYFYWYRQILGQKVEFLVSFYNNEISEKSEIFDDQFSVERPDGSNFTLKIRSTKLEDSAMYFCARGGTEVRHTDTQYFGPGTRLTVL.

The chain employs TRBV9 and TRBJ2-3; 9 nucleotides align to TRBD2. This CDR3 is built from 14 residues. Looked up from germline, CDR1 is SGDLS and CDR2 is YYNGEE. V gave up 6 bases and J gave up 1 base; unmatched junction bases: 3. CDR3 amino acids: CASTRLAGTDTQYF. DNA for the CDR3: TGTGCCAGCACCAGACTAGCGGGCACAGATACGCAGTATTTT.

This chain links TRBV19 with TRBJ1-6; TRBD1 matches at 7 bases. The CDR3 length is 14 residues. The germline V gene has CDR1 LNHDA and CDR2 SQIVND (reference sequence). V was clipped by 6 bases and J by 6 bases; unmatched bases: 5. Here the CDR3 DNA reads TGTGCCAGTAGCAACGGACAGGTTAATTCACCCCTCCACTTT. This codes for CASSNGQVNSPLHF. Drawing the rest from reference TRBV19 and TRBJ1-6, the complete variable domain is DGGITQSPKYLFRKEGQNVTLSCEQNLNHDAMYWYRQDPGQGLRLIYYSQIVNDFQKGDIAEGYSVSREKKESFPLTVTSAQKNPTAFYLCASSNGQVNSPLHFGNGTRLTVT.